The 25 T cell receptor beta chains below come from one sample, sequenced in a study of PD-1 blockade in classical Hodgkin lymphoma. The repertoire was sequenced with immunoSEQ multiplex PCR; TCRdb's copy has only in-frame clones and lacks some. The top ten hold 6.5% to 7.5% of the sample, which has 100,000 or so clones, 80% to 90% seen once. In every patient, relapse followed autologous stem cell transplantation, while exposure to brentuximab vedotin differed. The material was peripheral blood mononuclear cells (PBMCs), obtained before the second cycle of nivolumab. These receptors all stem from a human donor with classical Hodgkin lymphoma.

The chain is built from TRBV19 and TRBJ2-1; D perhaps matches TRBD2 (5 bases). The CDR3 loop spans 17 amino acids. Germline CDR1 and CDR2: LNHDA and SQIVND (reference sequence). V dropped 3 bases and J dropped 1 base, with 16 bases sitting between them. This CDR3 reads CASSIASGLRSYNEQFF. CDR3 sequence (DNA): TGTGCCAGTAGTATTGCGTCAGGACTTCGGTCCTACAATGAGCAGTTCTTC.

This clone was seen once. The chain carries TRBV6-5 and TRBJ2-1, with D hard to call. Deletions cut 5 bases from V and 7 bases from J, with 18 bases between. The CDR3 has 15 residues. CDR1 is MNHEY, CDR2 SVGAGI, per germline. Here the CDR3 DNA reads TGTGCCAGCAGTCCGTCAAGGTCCCCGAGGAATGAGCAGTTCTTC. Translation gives CASSPSRSPRNEQFF.

The chain employs TRBV5-1 and TRBJ2-7; D call uncertain. The CDR3 consists of 13 residues. V lost 2 bases and J 5 bases, leaving 11 bases between the germline ends. Germline loops: CDR1 SGHRS, CDR2 YFSETQ. The CDR3 nucleotides read TGCGCCAGCAGCTTTTTAGACATCCACGAGCAGTACTTC. This translates into CASSFLDIHEQYF.

This chain uses TRBV7-8 with TRBJ2-5, with 9 bases identical to TRBD1. Germline V gene data show CDR1 as SGHVS and CDR2 as FQNEAQ. The CDR3 runs to 15 residues. The trim removed 5 bases at V and 4 bases at J, leaving 8 bases unmatched. DNA for the CDR3: TGTGCCAGCAGCCCCAACAGGGGGCCCTCAGAGACCCAGTACTTC. Encoded protein: CASSPNRGPSETQYF. Supplemented by reference TRBV7-8 and TRBJ2-5, the full variable domain reads GAGVSQSPRYKVAKRGQDVALRCDPISGHVSLFWYQQALGQGPEFLTYFQNEAQLDKSGLPSDRFFAERPEGSVSTLKIQRTQQEDSAVYLCASSPNRGPSETQYFGPGTRLLVL.

The V call is TRBV4-3, the J call TRBJ2-2; D unresolved. V dropped 5 bases and J dropped 8 bases, with 18 bases sitting between them. The CDR3 spans 15 residues. Germline-derived CDR1 and CDR2 are LGHNA and YSLEER. The CDR3 DNA reads TGCGCCAGCAGCATTCGCCACGGGTTTTCTGGGGAGCTGTTTTTT. As protein: CASSIRHGFSGELFF.

The chain is built from TRBV11-2 and TRBJ1-5; D may be TRBD1 (5 bases). Germline V CDR1 and CDR2: SGHAT, FQNNGV. This CDR3 spans 16 amino acids. Trimming cost V 5 bases and J 5 bases, with 19 bases left between them. This CDR3 reads CASSPSFGGSDQPQHF. In DNA, the CDR3 is TGTGCCAGCAGCCCCTCTTTTGGGGGGTCCGATCAGCCCCAGCATTTT.

The V call is TRBV9, the J call TRBJ2-5; maybe TRBD2 (6 bases). Germline assignment: CDR1 SGDLS and CDR2 YYNGEE. CDR3 length equals 12 residues. V lost 5 bases and J 5 bases, leaving 10 bases between the germline ends. The CDR3 sequence is CASRGGCETQYF. CDR3 nucleotides: TGTGCCAGCAGGGGGGGTTGCGAGACCCAGTACTTC.

V is TRBV29-1 and J is TRBJ1-2, with D possibly being TRBD1 (5 bases). Germline V gene sequence: CDR1 SQVTM, CDR2 ANQGSEA. This CDR3 comprises 14 residues. V shed 6 bases and J shed 8 bases, with 22 bases lying between them. The CDR3 DNA is TGCAGCGTGAACTTTGGTGGGGCTTTGTCGGGCTACACCTTC. This sequence encodes CSVNFGGALSGYTF.

The V and J genes are TRBV28 and TRBJ1-1; TRBD1 might be the D (6 bases). Germline V CDR1 and CDR2: MDHEN, SYDVKM. The CDR3 length is 14 residues. Trimming shortened V by 1 base and J by 4 bases, and 10 bases separated the two germline ends. The CDR3 DNA is TGTGCCAGCAGTTTATCAGGGGCGCGCACTGAAGCTTTCTTT. Protein sequence: CASSLSGARTEAFF.

This rearrangement joins TRBV21-1 to TRBJ2-7; no check of the table's D call, TRBD1, against the DNA was made. TRBV21-1 constitutes a pseudogene. The CDR3 contains 16 residues. CDR3 in DNA: TGTGCCAGCAGCAAAGAGGGCCAGGGTATCTCCTACGAGCAGTACTTC. This sequence encodes CASSKEGQGISYEQYF.

The J gene is TRBJ2-2, the V gene TRBV7-3, with TRBD1 as a possible D gene (7 bases). CDR3 size: 14 residues. The germline V gene encodes CDR1 SGHTA and CDR2 FQGTGA. The V gene lost 6 bases and the J gene lost 4 bases, with 12 bases spanning the gap. The CDR3 sequence: CASREGARTGELFF. The CDR3 DNA sequence: TGTGCCAGCAGGGAGGGGGCGCGCACCGGGGAGCTGTTTTTT.

CDR3 nucleotides: TGTGCCAGCACCGCTTTTCGACAGGGGGCCTACGAGCAGTACTTC. Translation: CASTAFRQGAYEQYF. V and J are TRBV27 and TRBJ2-7; 9 bases align to TRBD1. The CDR3 extends over 15 amino acids. After removal of 7 bases from V and 2 bases from J, the junction contained 9 bases not matched to a gene. Per germline, CDR1 MNHEY and CDR2 SMNVEV (reference sequence).

This chain uses TRBV11-2 with TRBJ1-2; TRBD1 might be the D (6 bases). CDR1 is SGHAT and CDR2 is FQNNGV in the germline V gene. The CDR3 extends over 14 amino acids. V was trimmed by 3 bases and J by 3 bases, leaving 11 bases between them. Here the CDR3 DNA reads TGTGCCAGCAGCTTGCTGGGGGGCGACTATGGCTACACCTTC. Its translation: CASSLLGGDYGYTF.

J is TRBJ2-2 and V is TRBV30; D unclear. Trimming took off 1 base at V and 7 bases at J, with 10 bases between the two ends. Germline V gene data show CDR1 as GTSNPN and CDR2 as SVGIG (reference sequence). The CDR3 is 13 amino acids. The CDR3 DNA is TGTGCCTGGAGTGAGACCCCAGGCGGGGAGCTGTTTTTT. The encoded protein is CAWSETPGGELFF. Full variable domain (missing parts from reference TRBV30 and TRBJ2-2): SQTIHQWPATLVQPVGSPLSLECTVEGTSNPNLYWYRQAAGRGLQLLFYSVGIGQISSEVPQNLSASRPQDRQFILSSKKLLLSDSGFYLCAWSETPGGELFFGEGSRLTVL.

The CDR3 protein is CASSLRPMQETQYF. The CDR3 DNA is TGTGCCAGCAGCCTCCGACCCATGCAAGAGACCCAGTACTTC. The rearrangement uses TRBV7-2 and TRBJ2-5, with D unresolved. V was cut by 5 bases and J by 2 bases, with 12 bases left in between. CDR1 is SGHTA, CDR2 FQGNSA, per germline. CDR3 length: 14 residues.

CDR3 DNA: TGCGCCAGCAGCCCTGCGGGAACCTACGAGCAGTACTTC. This codes for CASSPAGTYEQYF. The genes are TRBV5-1 and TRBJ2-7; D perhaps matches TRBD2 (6 bases). There are 13 residues in the CDR3. Trimming left V 4 bases short and J 2 bases short, with 10 bases between. Germline assignment: CDR1 SGHRS and CDR2 YFSETQ. The full variable domain, its missing parts supplied by reference TRBV5-1 and TRBJ2-7, is KAGVTQTPRYLIKTRGQQVTLSCSPISGHRSVSWYQQTPGQGLQFLFEYFSETQRNKGNFPGRFSGRQFSNSRSEMNVSTLELGDSALYLCASSPAGTYEQYFGPGTRLTVT.

The V gene is TRBV4-3, the J gene TRBJ2-3; 11 bases map to TRBD2. Germline V CDR1 and CDR2: LGHNA, YSLEER. With 5 bases clipped from V and 5 bases from J, the junction kept 6 bases outside the gene matches. The CDR3 totals 15 residues. The CDR3: CASSYSGGAVDTQYF. The CDR3 nucleotides are TGCGCCAGCAGCTATAGCGGGGGGGCCGTAGATACGCAGTATTTT.

The rearrangement links TRBV5-4 to TRBJ2-7; TRBD2 aligns across 12 bases. V lost 5 bases and J lost 1; bases outside the gene matches: 7. Germline CDR1 and CDR2: SGHNT and YYREEE (reference sequence). There are 16 residues in the CDR3. The CDR3 sequence is CASSPTTSGGSYEQYF. CDR3 bases: TGTGCCAGCAGTCCTACTACTAGCGGGGGGTCCTACGAGCAGTACTTC.

The chain combines TRBV30 with TRBJ1-2, with D perhaps matching TRBD1 (5 bases). CDR3 length: 13 residues. V lost 5 bases to trimming and J lost 5 bases, with 15 bases between them. CDR1 is GTSNPN, CDR2 SVGIG, per germline (reference sequence). The CDR3 nucleotides are TGTGCCTGGGAGAAGACAGAGTATTATGGCTACACCTTC. This gives the protein CAWEKTEYYGYTF.

The rearrangement links TRBV15 to TRBJ2-6, with 9 bases fitting TRBD1. V lost 8 bases and J lost 4; bases outside the gene matches: 6. The CDR3 length is 15 residues. The germline V gene has CDR1 LNHNV and CDR2 YYDKDF (reference sequence). The CDR3 reads CATGGTGPGANVLTF. As DNA, the CDR3 is TGTGCCACCGGAGGGACAGGGCCCGGGGCCAACGTCCTGACTTTC.

This clone showed up just once. The chain links TRBV5-1 to TRBJ2-5, with D perhaps matching TRBD2 (7 bases). CDR1 and CDR2 from the germline V gene are SGHRS and YFSETQ. Trimming pared 6 bases from V and 2 bases from J, leaving 8 bases between. This CDR3 has 12 amino acids. The CDR3 DNA reads as TGCGCCAGCAAGGGGGGGCAAGAGACCCAGTACTTC. It specifies CASKGGQETQYF.

The chain uses TRBV30 and TRBJ2-2; 8 nucleotides line up with TRBD1. Germline V CDR1 and CDR2: GTSNPN, SVGIG (reference sequence). There are 17 residues in the CDR3. V lost 3 bases and J lost 4; bases outside the gene matches: 13. The CDR3 region is CAWSADRAWSGTGELFF. The CDR3 DNA follows: TGTGCCTGGAGCGCGGACAGGGCGTGGAGCGGCACCGGGGAGCTGTTTTTT.

This clone was picked up one time. DNA of the CDR3: TGTGCCAGCACGTATTGGGACTCCCACTCTGGGGCCAACGTCCTGACTTTC. It encodes CASTYWDSHSGANVLTF. J is TRBJ2-6 and V is TRBV9, with D perhaps TRBD2 (6 bases). V was clipped by 6 bases and J by 0 bases, with 16 bases between them. The CDR3 length is 17 residues. Per the germline V gene, CDR1 is SGDLS and CDR2 is YYNGEE.

This chain connects TRBV6-5 to TRBJ2-7; no reliable D call. From germline, CDR1 is MNHEY and CDR2 SVGAGI. This CDR3 region has 16 residues. The V end was cut by 0 bases, the J end by 2 bases, with 14 bases between. Here the CDR3 reads CASSYSTGPPTYEQYF. The CDR3 DNA reads as TGTGCCAGCAGTTACTCCACGGGCCCACCAACCTACGAGCAGTACTTC.

The chain carries TRBV7-9 and TRBJ1-4; 7 nucleotides line up with TRBD1. The ends lost 11 bases at V and 4 bases at J; junction bases unmatched: 4. CDR3 length equals 12 residues. Germline CDR1 and CDR2: SEHNR and FQNEAQ (reference sequence). The CDR3 is CAGGQLNEKLFF. For the CDR3, the DNA is TGTGCCGGGGGACAGCTTAATGAAAAACTGTTTTTT.